The 14 T cell receptor beta chains in this list originate from one sample, sequenced in a study of cytomegalovirus exposure and HLA in healthy donors. A multiplex PCR was run with 60 Vbeta primers and 13 Jbeta primers. Profiling relied on immunoSEQ multiplex PCR, and the TCRdb table lists in-frame clones only, not all of them. The sample consists of 120,000 to 150,000 clones, around 84% of them appearing once. The sample consisted of PBMCs. The receptor source for this set is a boy aged 2-9 years in good health and CMV-seronegative.

The chain links TRBV4-1 to TRBJ2-2; possible D gene TRBD1, 6 bases. Germline V gene sequence: CDR1 MGHRA, CDR2 YSYEKL. The CDR3 extends over 14 amino acids. V lost 3 bases to trimming and J lost 5 bases, with 10 bases between them. The CDR3 nucleotides are TGCGCCAGCAGCCATCCGGGACATACCGGGGAGCTGTTTTTT. This translates into CASSHPGHTGELFF.

This sequence joins TRBV4-1 and TRBJ2-1, with TRBD2 matching over 9 bases. Trimming cost V 7 bases and J 4 bases; bases outside gene matches: 8. Germline loops: CDR1 MGHRA, CDR2 YSYEKL. The CDR3 consists of 15 residues. The DNA for the CDR3 is TGCGCCAGCAACTCACTAGCGGGCACATACAATGAGCAGTTCTTC. Its translation: CASNSLAGTYNEQFF.

This sequence joins TRBV18 and TRBJ1-5; TRBD1 is a possible D gene (5 bases). Germline CDR1 is KGHSH and CDR2 is LQKENI. This CDR3 comprises 15 residues. Trimming removed 2 bases from V and 7 bases from J, with 15 bases in between. The chain's CDR3 is CASSPSGGEVQPQHF. The CDR3 bases are TGTGCCAGCTCACCATCGGGGGGGGAGGTCCAGCCCCAGCATTTT.

This chain connects TRBV19 to TRBJ1-4; D uncertain. The germline V and J ends were trimmed by 1 base and 6 bases, with 6 bases remaining between them. The CDR3 extends over 13 amino acids. Per germline, CDR1 LNHDA and CDR2 SQIVND (reference sequence). CDR3 DNA: TGTGCCAGTAGTATAGCGAGGGATGAAAAACTGTTTTTT. This encodes CASSIARDEKLFF.

The chain carries TRBV7-2 and TRBJ1-1; D is uncertain. Germline CDR1 SGHTA, CDR2 FQGNSA. The CDR3 extends over 13 amino acids. V lost 5 bases to trimming and J lost 4 bases, with 11 bases between them. CDR3 sequence: CASSHGEGTEAFF. CDR3 nucleotides: TGTGCCAGCAGCCACGGGGAAGGCACTGAAGCTTTCTTT.

The chain joins TRBV7-9 to TRBJ2-5; 7 bases line up with TRBD2. CDR3 length: 13 amino acids. Germline lookup yields CDR1 SEHNR and CDR2 FQNEAQ (reference sequence). The V gene end was trimmed by 3 bases and the J gene end by 5 bases; junction bases not matched to a gene: 3. The CDR3 is CASSLGGTETQYF. The DNA of the CDR3 is TGTGCCAGCAGCTTGGGGGGGACGGAGACCCAGTACTTC.

This chain joins TRBV2 and TRBJ1-5; 7 nucleotides match TRBD1. The CDR3 runs to 15 residues. Germline V gives CDR1 SNHLY, CDR2 FYNNEI. V gave up 6 bases and J gave up 0 bases; unmatched junction bases: 5. In nucleotides, the CDR3 is TGTGCCAGCAGGCGGACAGGATATAGCAATCAGCCCCAGCATTTT. It encodes CASRRTGYSNQPQHF. Filled out from reference TRBV2 and TRBJ1-5, the complete variable domain reads EPEVTQTPSHQVTQMGQEVILRCVPISNHLYFYWYRQILGQKVEFLVSFYNNEISEKSEIFDDQFSVERPDGSNFTLKIRSTKLEDSAMYFCASRRTGYSNQPQHFGDGTRLSIL.

The rearrangement links TRBV30 to TRBJ1-2, with TRBD1 as a possible D gene (6 bases). CDR1 GTSNPN and CDR2 SVGIG come from the germline V gene (reference sequence). The CDR3 is 14 amino acids. V was cut by 0 bases and J by 4 bases, with 12 bases left in between. The CDR3 sequence: CAWSVRMTGYGYTF. The CDR3 DNA reads TGTGCCTGGAGTGTACGGATGACAGGCTATGGCTACACCTTC.

The chain combines TRBV25-1 with TRBJ2-2, with a weak D call TRBD1 (5 bases). CDR1 is MGHDK and CDR2 is SYGVNS in the germline V gene. Trimming cost V 4 bases and J 5 bases, with 11 bases left between them. The CDR3 loop spans 14 amino acids. This CDR3 reads CASSGGWVTGELFF. CDR3 DNA: TGTGCCAGCAGTGGGGGCTGGGTGACCGGGGAGCTGTTTTTT.

The J gene is TRBJ2-1, the V gene TRBV29-1; TRBD2 matches at 9 bases. Unmatched junction bases numbered 7, after V lost 3 bases and J lost 7 bases. CDR1 and CDR2 from the germline V gene are SQVTM and ANQGSEA. The CDR3 sequence is 14 residues long. In DNA, the CDR3 is TGCAGCGTTGATAGGAGCGGGGGGCGGAATGAGCAGTTCTTC. Encoded protein: CSVDRSGGRNEQFF.

J is TRBJ2-7 and V is TRBV6-1; perhaps TRBD1 as D (7 bases). V lost 4 bases and J lost 6, with 16 bases in between. From germline, CDR1 is MNHNS and CDR2 SASEGT. This CDR3 region has 14 residues. The CDR3: CASSVAGGNSEQYF. The CDR3 nucleotides are TGTGCCAGCAGTGTCGCAGGGGGGAATTCCGAGCAGTACTTC.

The chain recombines TRBV5-6 with TRBJ2-1, with 7 bases fitting TRBD1. The CDR3 covers 15 residues. The V and J ends lost 3 bases and 5 bases, in that order; junction bases with no gene match: 8. Germline V gene sequence: CDR1 SGHDT, CDR2 YYEEEE. The chain's CDR3 is CASSSWTGANNEQFF. The CDR3 region has the DNA TGTGCCAGCAGCTCCTGGACAGGAGCCAACAATGAGCAGTTCTTC.

Here the CDR3 DNA reads TGTGCCAGCAAACGGGGGGTAACCGACTACGAGCAGTACTTC. This sequence encodes CASKRGVTDYEQYF. The chain combines TRBV2 with TRBJ2-5; 7 nucleotides align to TRBD2. The end of the DNA is better explained by TRBJ2-7, so the J call may be wrong. The CDR3 length is 14 residues. Germline V gives CDR1 SNHLY, CDR2 FYNNEI.

The rearrangement joins TRBV7-8 to TRBJ2-5; TRBD1 aligns across 7 bases. Germline V gene data show CDR1 as SGHVS and CDR2 as FQNEAQ. This CDR3 is 15 amino acids long. Trimming at V came to 1 base and at J to 5 bases, leaving 7 bases not matched to a gene. CDR3 in amino acids: CASSLERGRWETQYF. The CDR3 nucleotides read TGTGCCAGCAGCTTAGAGAGGGGGCGCTGGGAGACCCAGTACTTC.